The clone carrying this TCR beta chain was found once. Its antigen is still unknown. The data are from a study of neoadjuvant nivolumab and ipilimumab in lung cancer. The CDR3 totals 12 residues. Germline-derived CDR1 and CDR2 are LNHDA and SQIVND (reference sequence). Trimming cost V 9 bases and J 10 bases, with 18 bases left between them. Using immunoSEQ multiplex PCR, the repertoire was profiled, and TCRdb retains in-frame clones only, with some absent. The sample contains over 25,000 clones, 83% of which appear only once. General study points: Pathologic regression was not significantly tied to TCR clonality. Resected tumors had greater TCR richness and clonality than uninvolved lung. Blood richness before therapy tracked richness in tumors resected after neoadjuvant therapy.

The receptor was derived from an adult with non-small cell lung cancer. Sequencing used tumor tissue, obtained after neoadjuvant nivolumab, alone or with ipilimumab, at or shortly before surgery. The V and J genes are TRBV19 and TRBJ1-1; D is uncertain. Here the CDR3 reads CARKPAIAVAFF. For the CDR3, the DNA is TGTGCCAGAAAACCTGCTATAGCCGTAGCTTTCTTT.